These T cell receptor beta chains were read from a single sample in a study of metastatic and nonmetastatic thyroid tumors. TCRdb re-called the PCR reads through MiXCR. The sample lists approximately 70,000 clones, around 20% occurring once. Input material: blood. The origin of the receptors is a female donor with papillary thyroid cancer or a benign thyroid nodule (not recorded which). Some clones in this sample may be carry-over from other donors' samples. Both conserved end residues are part of each CDR3.

TRBJ1-2,TRBV11-2,CASSLDMRAYGYTF
TRBJ2-1,TRBV20-1,CSARDLVAGGREQFF
TRBJ2-2,TRBV6-1,CASSMVGGGELFF
TRBJ2-7,TRBV5-6,CASGGVSYEQYF
TRBJ2-7,TRBV28,CASSPTGGPYEQYF
TRBJ2-3,TRBV3-1,CASSHSGRVELTDTQYF
TRBJ2-1,TRBV5-1,CASSLGPAKNEQFF
TRBJ2-5,TRBV29-1,CSVAGRAVETQYF
TRBJ1-2,TRBV20-1,CSARRKGRRPSF
TRBJ2-7,TRBV29-1,CSIRTSGSSYEQYF
TRBJ1-2,TRBV30,CAWIRQGWGYGYTF
TRBJ1-2,TRBV6-5,CASSSIDRVSYTF
TRBJ2-5,TRBV4-1,CASSLTGAGETQYF
TRBJ2-3,TRBV20-1,CSASQRDPPTDTQYF
TRBJ2-2,TRBV5-6,CASSLRSTATNTGELFF
TRBJ1-1,TRBV7-8,CASSLASGQPNTEAFF
TRBJ2-5,TRBV27,CASSLWAGGETQYF
TRBJ1-1,TRBV24-1,CATSDQDRGEAFF
TRBJ1-1,TRBV11-2,CASSLERAGNTEAFF
TRBJ1-1,TRBV30,CAWSVQVETAAFF
TRBJ2-7,TRBV6-2/TRBV6-3,CASSPPGVPYEQYF
TRBJ2-3,TRBV5-8,CASSPTLRQTDTQYF
TRBJ2-2,TRBV20-1,CSVPSGSTGELFF
TRBJ2-2,TRBV7-3,CASQGFANTGELFF
TRBJ2-7,TRBV6-1,CASRARDNDYEQYF
TRBJ2-1,TRBV6-1,CASSPGQTSYNEQFF
TRBJ1-2,TRBV5-1,CASSLAWGQGVYGYTF
TRBJ2-1,TRBV9,CASNFDGRNNEQFF
TRBJ1-2,TRBV24-1,CATSEPSMGYGYTF
TRBJ2-3,TRBV5-6,CASSLGTSERTDTQYF
TRBJ1-2,TRBV7-2,CASREWAWGYTF
TRBJ1-1,TRBV14,CASGVQGARTEAFF
TRBJ1-6,TRBV5-5,CASSSGGSSPLHF
TRBJ2-1,TRBV5-6,CASRPGQSSNEQFF
TRBJ1-3,TRBV5-1,CASSLVGDTIYF
TRBJ2-5,TRBV3-1,CASSQDITSGRETQYF
TRBJ2-7,TRBV10-3,CAISEETSGTYEQYF
TRBJ2-1,TRBV7-6,CASSLVTSGSYNEQFF
TRBJ2-7,TRBV28,CASSSRVGVGTYEQYF
TRBJ2-7,TRBV7-8,CASSLSGTGRDEQYF
TRBJ2-3,TRBV11-3,CASSRYGGFTDTQYF
TRBJ2-7,TRBV6-5,CASSYGTVSSYEQYF
TRBJ2-7,TRBV6-5,CASSFSGTEHYEQYF
TRBJ2-1,TRBV5-1,CASSLEGADYNEQFF
TRBJ1-2,TRBV5-1,CASSLEKGNSGYTF
TRBJ1-3,TRBV7-9,CASSLEWGGNTIYF
TRBJ1-3,TRBV5-1,CASSSTSGGTGNTIYF
TRBJ2-1,TRBV29-1,CSVQVGTQILEFF
TRBJ2-2,TRBV18,CASSLFSGASDTGELFF
TRBJ2-7,TRBV2,CASTSGGKYYEQYF
TRBJ1-1,TRBV4-1,CASSRRQGNTEAFF
TRBJ1-2,TRBV11-1,CASSPQLSQGAPRGYTF
TRBJ2-3,TRBV6-1,CASSSGGSGTQYF
TRBJ2-3,TRBV9,CASSAGGLAGGPGAQYF